Shown below are 22 T cell receptor beta chains from a single sample sequenced in a study of Ad26.COV2.S vaccination and SARS-CoV-2 variants. Treatment described: some 20 received Ad26.COV2.S at low or high dose, single or two shots; about 5 received placebo; per-sample allocation not given. Following the first vaccine or placebo injection, samples were taken on day 63. Libraries were prepared by immunoSEQ multiplex PCR; TCRdb keeps only in-frame clonotypes and omits some of them. The repertoire has fewer than 800,000 clones, around 92% of them found once; the top ten carry about 1.5%. Source: peripheral blood, taken in a trial of Ad26.COV2.S vaccine versus placebo. These receptors originate from a person between 18 and 60 years old who received the Ad26.COV2.S COVID-19 vaccine or a placebo.

This clone has more than one count but fewer than ten. The identical CDR3 is also encoded by other nucleotide sequences in the sample. The CDR3 spells CASSPDRANTEAFF. The CDR3 DNA sequence: TGTGCCAGCTCACCAGACAGGGCGAACACTGAAGCTTTCTTT. V is TRBV18 and J is TRBJ1-1; TRBD1 matches 7 bases. V trimming: 2 bases; J trimming: 1 base; junction bases outside the gene matches: 1. The CDR3 consists of 14 residues. CDR1 KGHSH and CDR2 LQKENI come from the germline V gene.

The CDR3 sequence: CASTLTENTEAFF. The CDR3 coding sequence is TGTGCCAGCACATTGACAGAGAACACTGAAGCTTTCTTT. The chain recombines TRBV12-3 or TRBV12-4 with TRBJ1-1, with D possibly TRBD1 on 5 matching bases. V gave up 7 bases and J gave up 1 base, with 10 bases separating them. The CDR3 is made up of 13 amino acids.

On this clone itself: Within the sample, other DNA sequences also encode this same CDR3. V is TRBV6-2 or TRBV6-3 and J is TRBJ2-6; no clear D gene. CDR1 and CDR2 from the germline V gene are MNHEY and SVGEGT. The CDR3 consists of 15 residues. Trimming stripped 6 bases from V and 1 base from J, with 10 bases between. CDR3: CASSSGLSGANVLTF. The CDR3 nucleotides are TGTGCCAGCAGCTCCGGGCTGTCTGGGGCCAACGTCCTGACTTTC.

The chain has TRBV10-2 and TRBJ2-2; 9 bases match TRBD2. This CDR3 contains 13 residues. V dropped 6 bases and J dropped 6; count of bases not matched to a gene: 2. From germline, CDR1 is WSHSY and CDR2 SAAADI. The DNA for the CDR3 is TGCGCCAGCAGGTTAGCGGGAGCCGGGGAGCTGTTTTTT. Its protein is CASRLAGAGELFF.

The chain is built from TRBV12-3 or TRBV12-4 and TRBJ1-1, with 8 nucleotides matching TRBD1. The CDR3 is 13 residues long. The V segment lost 3 bases and the J segment 7 bases; nucleotides outside the gene matches: 4. The CDR3 is CASSFHGTGEAFF. In nucleotides, the CDR3 is TGTGCCAGCAGTTTCCACGGGACAGGTGAAGCTTTCTTT.

The chain couples TRBV24-1 to TRBJ2-3; 8 bases are a match to TRBD1. Germline lookup yields CDR1 KGHDR and CDR2 SFDVKD. The CDR3 has 15 amino acids. V lost 5 bases and J lost 0; bases outside the gene matches: 3. For the CDR3, the DNA is TGTGCCACCAGTGCCGGGACAGGCAGCACAGATACGCAGTATTTT. Translated, it gives CATSAGTGSTDTQYF.

This chain links TRBV5-5 with TRBJ2-7; the match to TRBD1 covers 8 bases. With V trimmed by 3 bases and J by 5 bases, 1 base remained unmatched. Germline loops: CDR1 SGHKS, CDR2 YYEKEE (reference sequence). This CDR3 is built from 12 residues. CDR3 loop: CASSSTGDEQYF. CDR3 in DNA: TGTGCCAGCAGCTCGACAGGGGACGAGCAGTACTTC.

The chain employs TRBV15 and TRBJ1-1; unclear D gene. Germline-derived CDR1 and CDR2 are LNHNV and YYDKDF (reference sequence). V was shortened by 6 bases and J by 1 base, with 9 bases between the two germline ends. The CDR3 runs to 13 residues. This CDR3 reads CATSEGQNTEAFF. CDR3 DNA sequence: TGTGCCACCAGTGAGGGCCAGAACACTGAAGCTTTCTTT.

The gene calls are TRBV24-1 and TRBJ1-2; weak D call: TRBD1 (6 bases). The germline gives CDR1 KGHDR, CDR2 SFDVKD. Trimming took 3 bases from V and 6 from J, leaving 13 bases between them. CDR3 length: 14 amino acids. The CDR3 loop is CATSDRAGANGYTF. Written as DNA, the CDR3 is TGTGCCACCAGTGATCGGGCAGGGGCTAATGGCTACACCTTC.

This chain joins TRBV5-1 and TRBJ2-5; a weak D match, TRBD2 (5 bases). The V gene's germline CDR1 is SGHRS and CDR2 YFSETQ. This CDR3 has 16 residues. V was shortened by 0 bases and J by 1 base, with 13 bases between the two germline ends. The CDR3 sequence: CASSLAQPGLQETQYF. CDR3 DNA: TGCGCCAGCAGCTTGGCCCAACCCGGACTCCAAGAGACCCAGTACTTC.

V usage is TRBV4-2 and J usage is TRBJ2-2; TRBD2 might be the D (5 bases). Trimming cost V 0 bases and J 6 bases, with 17 bases left between them. Germline values: CDR1 LGHNA, CDR2 YNFKEQ. The CDR3 contains 17 residues. DNA for the CDR3: TGTGCCAGCAGCCAAGAGGTTCGAGGGAGAACGCCCGGGGAGCTGTTTTTT. It codes for CASSQEVRGRTPGELFF.

The rearrangement uses TRBV7-3 and TRBJ2-1; TRBD2 aligns across 10 bases. The CDR3 spans 15 residues. V gave up 3 bases and J gave up 6 bases; unmatched junction bases: 5. The V gene's germline CDR1 is SGHTA and CDR2 FQGTGA. DNA for the CDR3: TGTGCCAGCAGCTTGGGGCTAGCGGGGGTCAATGAGCAGTTCTTC. Amino acid sequence: CASSLGLAGVNEQFF.

This clone was detected only once. The chain employs TRBV5-8 and TRBJ2-2; D possibly uses TRBD1 or TRBD2 (5 bases each). In germline, CDR1 is SGHTS, CDR2 YDEGEE. The CDR3 length is 15 residues. Trimming took off 0 bases at V and 1 base at J, with 7 bases between the two ends. CDR3 region: CASSLGDVNTGELFF. The CDR3 bases are TGTGCCAGCAGCTTGGGGGACGTGAACACCGGGGAGCTGTTTTTT.

This chain uses TRBV7-9 with TRBJ1-4; D is perhaps TRBD1 (6 bases). The CDR3 extends over 17 amino acids. The germline V gene has CDR1 SEHNR and CDR2 FQNEAQ (reference sequence). Deletions cut 5 bases from V and 4 bases from J, with 20 bases between. The CDR3 DNA reads as TGTGCCAGCAGCCCGCCGGGACAAGGGAGGGGTAATGAAAAACTGTTTTTT. Residues: CASSPPGQGRGNEKLFF.

V is TRBV5-1 and J is TRBJ1-5; D possibly corresponds to TRBD1 (5 bases). Germline assignment: CDR1 SGHRS and CDR2 YFSETQ. There are 16 residues in the CDR3. The germline V and J ends were trimmed by 0 bases and 2 bases, with 12 bases remaining between them. DNA of the CDR3: TGCGCCAGCAGCTTGGTGGGGGGGGACGGCAATCAGCCCCAGCATTTT. Its translation is CASSLVGGDGNQPQHF.

The V gene is TRBV19, the J gene TRBJ2-1; D gene ambiguous. Germline V CDR1 and CDR2: LNHDA, SQIVND (reference sequence). The CDR3 runs 11 residues. Trimming pared 7 bases from V and 6 bases from J, leaving 7 bases between. CDR3 sequence reads: CASKIGNEQFF. CDR3 DNA sequence: TGTGCCAGTAAAATAGGCAATGAGCAGTTCTTC.

The chain carries TRBV6-5 and TRBJ1-4; 8 nucleotides agree with TRBD1. Germline V gene data show CDR1 as MNHEY and CDR2 as SVGAGI. The CDR3 consists of 14 residues. V shed 6 bases and J 8 bases; nucleotides not matched to a gene: 8. Here the CDR3 reads CASSLGQGWEKLFF. The CDR3 coding sequence is TGTGCCAGCAGCCTCGGACAGGGTTGGGAAAAACTGTTTTTT.

The V gene is TRBV5-6, the J gene TRBJ2-7; D unresolved. The CDR3 length is 16 residues. Trimming cost V 0 bases and J 0 bases, with 13 bases left between them. Germline V CDR1 and CDR2: SGHDT, YYEEEE. The CDR3 nucleotides read TGTGCCAGCAGCTTGGGCAGGACCTCGACCTCCTACGAGCAGTACTTC. It translates to CASSLGRTSTSYEQYF.

This clone has only one observation. V is TRBV19 and J is TRBJ2-1; possible D gene TRBD2, 5 bases. V was shortened by 7 bases and J by 14 bases, with 15 bases between the two germline ends. The CDR3 spans 11 residues. Germline CDR1 LNHDA, CDR2 SQIVND (reference sequence). CDR3 nucleotides: TGTGCCAGTAATGACGCGTGGGAGAAGTTCTTC. The encoded protein is CASNDAWEKFF.

The chain recombines TRBV9 with TRBJ2-7, with 7 bases aligning to TRBD1. Germline lookup yields CDR1 SGDLS and CDR2 YYNGEE. The CDR3 has 13 amino acids. V shed 4 bases and J 3 bases; nucleotides not matched to a gene: 4. In DNA, the CDR3 is TGTGCCAGCAGCCGGGACAGCAACTACGAGCAGTACTTC. It codes for CASSRDSNYEQYF.

This clone was seen a few times. The rearrangement uses TRBV27 and TRBJ1-2; TRBD1 agrees at 9 bases. The CDR3 spans 16 residues. The ends lost 5 bases at V and 0 bases at J; junction bases unmatched: 7. Germline V gene lookup returns CDR1 MNHEY and CDR2 SMNVEV (reference sequence). The CDR3 is CASSPGTGQANYGYTF. The CDR3 nucleotides are TGTGCCAGCAGTCCCGGGACAGGGCAGGCTAACTATGGCTACACCTTC.

This chain connects TRBV4-3 to TRBJ2-1; no firm D call. The CDR3 runs 16 residues. Trimming took 5 bases from V and 3 from J, leaving 17 bases between them. CDR1 is LGHNA, CDR2 YSLEER, per germline. CDR3 coding DNA: TGCGCCAGCAGCTCCTCTCCCCCGGGTCTCTACAATGAGCAGTTCTTC. This sequence encodes CASSSSPPGLYNEQFF.